This is a list of T cell receptor beta chains from one sample in a study of blood T cell repertoires in COVID-19. Libraries were prepared by immunoSEQ multiplex PCR; TCRdb keeps only in-frame clonotypes and omits some of them. The sample records around 70,000 clones, 65% to 85% being singletons. Input material: peripheral blood. These receptors were taken from a woman at least 80 years old with active or convalescent COVID-19. Both conserved end residues are part of each CDR3. D genes are given only for firm matches. Size is stated for part of the rows, as once, few or many counts, or as a class when the clone is expanded.

V	J	D	size	CDR3	DNA
TRBV5-4	TRBJ2-1	TRBD2	.	CASSLAGLSYNEQFF	TGTGCCAGCAGCTTAGCGGGGCTGAGCTACAATGAGCAGTTCTTC
TRBV2	TRBJ1-4	.	once	CASIEGEWNEKLFF	TGTGCCAGCATCGAGGGGGAATGGAATGAAAAACTGTTTTTT
TRBV18	TRBJ2-3	.	.	CASSRPQDTQYF	TGTGCCAGCTCACGGCCCCAGGATACGCAGTATTTT
TRBV7-2	TRBJ2-7	.	.	CASSLRYEQYF	TGTGCCAGCAGCTTACGCTACGAGCAGTACTTC
TRBV5-1	TRBJ2-5	TRBD2	.	CASSTRLAKEETQYF	TGCGCCAGCAGCACCCGACTAGCTAAAGAAGAGACCCAGTACTTC
TRBV7-2	TRBJ2-5	TRBD2	.	CASSLELAGTQETQYF	TGTGCCAGCAGCTTAGAACTAGCGGGCACCCAAGAGACCCAGTACTTC
TRBV5-1	TRBJ2-5	.	.	CASSLDGSGGTQYF	TGCGCCAGCAGCTTGGATGGATCCGGGGGGACCCAGTACTTC
TRBV5-1	TRBJ2-7	TRBD2	.	CASSRTSGSSSYEQYF	TGCGCCAGCAGCAGGACTAGCGGGAGTTCATCCTACGAGCAGTACTTC
TRBV7-9	TRBJ2-1	.	.	CASSLVPEGNEQFF	TGTGCCAGCAGCTTAGTCCCTGAGGGAAATGAGCAGTTCTTC
TRBV7-2	TRBJ1-5	.	few	CASSLVGGQPQHF	TGTGCCAGCAGCTTAGTTGGGGGGCAGCCCCAGCATTTT